This note documents a single T cell receptor (beta chain) sequence. The data were obtained in a study of blood T cell repertoires in COVID-19. Study overall: Acute-phase and convalescent COVID-19 samples originated in the United States, Italy and Spain.

Germline V lookup: CDR1 SGHDT, CDR2 YYEEEE. This CDR3 has 16 amino acids. Trimming left V 0 bases short and J 8 bases short, with 20 bases between. As handled by the study authors: Estimation of nucleated cell counts was performed using reference gene primer amplification. Using immunoSEQ multiplex PCR, the repertoire was profiled, and TCRdb retains in-frame clones only, with some absent. V and J calls and clone size follow that table, whereas D and trimming were derived from the DNA. The table has roughly 200,000 clones, 78% seen once. The sequenced sample was peripheral blood. The TCR comes from a woman of 80 years or more with active or convalescent COVID-19. This rearrangement joins TRBV5-6 to TRBJ1-2; D gene ambiguous. CDR3 in DNA: TGTGCCAGCAGCTTGGAGGGAAGGAGGGTGTTCGGAGGCTACACCTTC. Protein sequence: CASSLEGRRVFGGYTF.